This TCR beta chain comes out of a study of T-cell reconstitution after alpha-beta-depleted transplantation in children. Study-wide findings and caveats: After one year, T-cell counts and TCRbeta diversity mostly came from new T cells. Reportedly, roughly two months post-transplant, alpha-beta T cells arose from several hundred expanded graft clones. Surviving recipient cells, namely T cells and thymic progenitors, were the source of high day-60 TCRbeta diversity in some patients.

The TCRbeta library incorporated unique molecular identifiers. TCRdb passed the PCR reads through MiXCR, listing each CDR3 protein once. Seen here are roughly 66,000 distinct CDR3 sequences, approximately 4.4% observed once, and the top ten hold 18%. This clonotype has ten or more counts. Its cognate antigen is unknown. This CDR3 is 20 amino acids long. Between the trimmed V and J ends, which lost 4 bases and 2 bases, there was a span of 27 bases. The sequenced sample was PBMCs, mostly from graft donor cells, obtained 180 days after TCRalphabeta/CD19-depleted stem cell transplant. J is TRBJ1-5 and V is TRBV12-3 or TRBV12-4; D is possibly TRBD1 (5 bases). The receptor was derived from a boy younger than two who had a stem cell transplant for acute myeloid leukemia, so the T cells may come from the graft donor. As DNA, the CDR3 is TGTGCCAGCAGTTGGGAAACAGGACGGAAAGGGATTAGCGGCAATCAGCCCCAGCATTTT. Its translation: CASSWETGRKGISGNQPQHF.